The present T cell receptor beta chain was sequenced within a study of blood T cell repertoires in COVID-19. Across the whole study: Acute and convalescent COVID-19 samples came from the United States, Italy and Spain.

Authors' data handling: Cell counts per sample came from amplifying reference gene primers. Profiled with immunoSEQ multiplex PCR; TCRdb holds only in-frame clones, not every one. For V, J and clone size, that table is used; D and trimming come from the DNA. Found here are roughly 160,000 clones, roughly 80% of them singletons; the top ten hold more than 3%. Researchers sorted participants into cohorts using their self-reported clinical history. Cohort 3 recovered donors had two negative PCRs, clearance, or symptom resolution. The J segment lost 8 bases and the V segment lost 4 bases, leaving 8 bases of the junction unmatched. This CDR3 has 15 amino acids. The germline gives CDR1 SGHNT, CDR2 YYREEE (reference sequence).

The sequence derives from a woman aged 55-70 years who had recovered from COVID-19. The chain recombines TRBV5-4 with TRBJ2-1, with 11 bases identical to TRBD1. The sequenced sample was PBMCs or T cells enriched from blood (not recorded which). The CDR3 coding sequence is TGTGCCAGCAGCCCCCGGGACAGGGGGTCGCATGAGCAGTTCTTC. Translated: CASSPRDRGSHEQFF.